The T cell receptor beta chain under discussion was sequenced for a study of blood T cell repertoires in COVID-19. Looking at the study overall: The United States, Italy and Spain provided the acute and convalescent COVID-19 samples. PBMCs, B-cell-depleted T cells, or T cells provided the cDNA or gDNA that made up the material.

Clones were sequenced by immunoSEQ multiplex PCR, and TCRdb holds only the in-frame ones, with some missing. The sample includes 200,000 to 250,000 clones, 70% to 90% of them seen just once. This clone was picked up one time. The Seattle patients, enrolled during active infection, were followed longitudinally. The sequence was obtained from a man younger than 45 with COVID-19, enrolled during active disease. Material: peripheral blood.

DNA for the CDR3: TGTGCCAGCAGTAGTGGACAGGGCTATAACACTGAAGCTTTCTTT. Its translation is CASSSGQGYNTEAFF. The chain employs TRBV28 and TRBJ1-1; 8 positions agree with TRBD1. The CDR3 has 15 amino acids. Germline V CDR1 and CDR2: MDHEN, SYDVKM. The V and J ends lost 5 bases and 2 bases, in that order; junction bases with no gene match: 7.